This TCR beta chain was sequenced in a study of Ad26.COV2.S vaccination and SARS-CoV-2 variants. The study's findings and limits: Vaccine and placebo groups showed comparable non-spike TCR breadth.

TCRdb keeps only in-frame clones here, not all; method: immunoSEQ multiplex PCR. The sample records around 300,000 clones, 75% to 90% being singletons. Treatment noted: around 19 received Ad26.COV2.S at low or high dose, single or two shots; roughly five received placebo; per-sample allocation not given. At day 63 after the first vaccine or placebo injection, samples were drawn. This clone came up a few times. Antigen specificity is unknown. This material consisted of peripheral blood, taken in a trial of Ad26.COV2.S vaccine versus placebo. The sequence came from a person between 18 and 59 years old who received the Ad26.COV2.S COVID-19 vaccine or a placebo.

CDR3 DNA sequence: TGTGCCAGCAGCTTTTCCGAACAAGAGACCCAGTACTTC. It is translated as CASSFSEQETQYF. This sequence joins TRBV11-3 and TRBJ2-5; D call uncertain. This CDR3 spans 13 amino acids. V gave up 3 bases and J gave up 2 bases, with 7 bases separating them. Germline V gene sequence: CDR1 SGHNT, CDR2 YENEEA.